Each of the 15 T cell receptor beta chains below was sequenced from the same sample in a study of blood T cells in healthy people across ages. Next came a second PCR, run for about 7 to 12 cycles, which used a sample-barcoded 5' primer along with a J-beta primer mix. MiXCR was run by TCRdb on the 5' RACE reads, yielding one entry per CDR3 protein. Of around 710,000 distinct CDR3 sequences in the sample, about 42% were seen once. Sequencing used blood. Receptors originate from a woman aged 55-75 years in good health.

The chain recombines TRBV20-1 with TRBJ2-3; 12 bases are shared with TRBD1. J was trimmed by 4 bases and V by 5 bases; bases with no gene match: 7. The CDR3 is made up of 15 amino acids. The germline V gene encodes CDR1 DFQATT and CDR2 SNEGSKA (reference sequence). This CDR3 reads CSADDGTGGPDTQYF. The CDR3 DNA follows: TGCAGTGCTGATGACGGGACAGGGGGCCCAGATACGCAGTATTTT.

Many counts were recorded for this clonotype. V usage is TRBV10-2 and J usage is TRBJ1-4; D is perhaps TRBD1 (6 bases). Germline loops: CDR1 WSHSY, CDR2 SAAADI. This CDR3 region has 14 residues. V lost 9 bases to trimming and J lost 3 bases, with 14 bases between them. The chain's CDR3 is CARKITGSNEKLFF. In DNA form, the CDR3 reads TGCGCCAGAAAGATAACAGGGTCTAATGAAAAACTGTTTTTT.

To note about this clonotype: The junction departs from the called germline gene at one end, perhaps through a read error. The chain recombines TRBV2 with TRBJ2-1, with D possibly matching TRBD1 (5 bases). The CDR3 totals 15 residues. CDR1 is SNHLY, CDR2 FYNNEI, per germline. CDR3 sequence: CASRPTKGLYSEQFF. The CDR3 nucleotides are TGTGCCAGCAGGCCTACAAAGGGGCTCTACAGTGAGCAGTTCTTC.

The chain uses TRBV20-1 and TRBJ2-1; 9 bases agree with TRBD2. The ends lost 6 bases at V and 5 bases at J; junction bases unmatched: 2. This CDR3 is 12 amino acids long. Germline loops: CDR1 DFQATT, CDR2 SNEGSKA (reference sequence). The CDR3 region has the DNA TGCAGTGCAGAGCGGGAGGACAATGAGCAGTTCTTC. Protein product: CSAEREDNEQFF.

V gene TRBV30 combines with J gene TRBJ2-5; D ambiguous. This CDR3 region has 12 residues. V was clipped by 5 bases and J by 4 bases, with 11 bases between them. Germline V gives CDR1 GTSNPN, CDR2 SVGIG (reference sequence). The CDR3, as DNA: TGTGCCTGGGGATCCCTTTCAGAGACCCAGTACTTC. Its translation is CAWGSLSETQYF.

CDR3 bases: TGTGCCATCAGTGGGCGGGCCGGGCAGCCCCAGCATTTT. Protein: CAISGRAGQPQHF. The chain recombines TRBV10-3 with TRBJ1-5; no reliable D call. Trimming pared 4 bases from V and 7 bases from J, leaving 11 bases between. Per germline, CDR1 ENHRY and CDR2 SYGVKD. This CDR3 contains 13 residues.

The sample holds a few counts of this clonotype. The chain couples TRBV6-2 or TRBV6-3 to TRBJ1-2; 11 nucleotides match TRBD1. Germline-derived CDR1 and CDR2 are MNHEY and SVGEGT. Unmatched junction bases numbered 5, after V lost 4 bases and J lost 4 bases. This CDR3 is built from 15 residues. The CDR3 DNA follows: TGTGCCAGCAGTTCCGCCGGGACAGGGGGCTATGGCTACACCTTC. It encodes CASSSAGTGGYGYTF.

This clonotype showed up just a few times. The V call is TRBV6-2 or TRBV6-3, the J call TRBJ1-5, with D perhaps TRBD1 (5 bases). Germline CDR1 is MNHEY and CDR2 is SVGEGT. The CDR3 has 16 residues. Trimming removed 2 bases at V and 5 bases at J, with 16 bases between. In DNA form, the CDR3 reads TGTGCCAGCAGTTACCGTCCGGGGTCGGGGGATCAGCCCCAGCATTTT. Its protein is CASSYRPGSGDQPQHF.

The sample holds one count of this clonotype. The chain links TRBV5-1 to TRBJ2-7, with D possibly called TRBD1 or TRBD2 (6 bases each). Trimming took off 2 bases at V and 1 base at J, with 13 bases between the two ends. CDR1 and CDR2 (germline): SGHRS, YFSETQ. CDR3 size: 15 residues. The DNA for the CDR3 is TGCGCCAGCAGCTTCGAAGGGGGGACTTCCTACGAGCAGTACTTC. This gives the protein CASSFEGGTSYEQYF.

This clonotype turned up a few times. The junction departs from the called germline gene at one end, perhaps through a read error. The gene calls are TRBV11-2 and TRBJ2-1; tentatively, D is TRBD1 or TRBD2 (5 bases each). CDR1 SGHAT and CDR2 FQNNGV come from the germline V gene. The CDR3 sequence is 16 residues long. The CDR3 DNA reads TGTGCCAGCAACTTAGACCGGGGCCCCATAAACAATGAGCAGTTCTTC. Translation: CASNLDRGPINNEQFF.

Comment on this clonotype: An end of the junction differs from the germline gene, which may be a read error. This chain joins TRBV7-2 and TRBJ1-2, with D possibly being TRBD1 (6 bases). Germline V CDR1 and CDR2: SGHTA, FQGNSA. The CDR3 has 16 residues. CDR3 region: CASSLAASEGHYGYIF. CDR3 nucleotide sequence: TGTGCCAGCAGCTTAGCTGCGAGTGAGGGACACTATGGCTACATCTTC.

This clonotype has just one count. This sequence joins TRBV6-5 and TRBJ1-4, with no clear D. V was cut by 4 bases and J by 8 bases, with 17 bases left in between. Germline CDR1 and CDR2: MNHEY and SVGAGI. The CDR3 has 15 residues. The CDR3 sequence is CASSCYESTSEKLFF. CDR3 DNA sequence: TGTGCCAGCAGTTGCTACGAGAGTACTAGCGAAAAACTGTTTTTT.

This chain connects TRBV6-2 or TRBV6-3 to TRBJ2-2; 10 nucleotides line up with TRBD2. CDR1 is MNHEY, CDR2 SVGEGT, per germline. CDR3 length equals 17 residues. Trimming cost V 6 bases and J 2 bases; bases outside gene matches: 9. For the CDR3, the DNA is TGTGCCAGCAGCCGCCGACTAGCGGGCCTTAACACCGGGGAGCTGTTTTTT. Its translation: CASSRRLAGLNTGELFF.

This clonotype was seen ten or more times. The CDR3 is CSVARGGWSPYGYTF. CDR3 DNA sequence: TGCAGCGTTGCCAGGGGAGGATGGTCGCCCTATGGCTACACCTTC. The V and J genes are TRBV29-1 and TRBJ1-2, with D possibly matching TRBD1 (6 bases). The ends were cut back, 4 bases at V and 4 bases at J, with 19 bases in the middle. Germline values: CDR1 SQVTM, CDR2 ANQGSEA. The CDR3 is 15 amino acids.

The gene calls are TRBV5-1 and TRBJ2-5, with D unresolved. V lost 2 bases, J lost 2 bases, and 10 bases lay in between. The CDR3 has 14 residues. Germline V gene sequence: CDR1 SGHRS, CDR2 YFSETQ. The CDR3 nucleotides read TGCGCCAGCAGCTTCCGGACGGAACAAGAGACCCAGTACTTC. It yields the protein CASSFRTEQETQYF.